Listed below are T cell receptor beta chains from one sample, sequenced in a study of graft-versus-host responses after intestinal transplantation. Sequencing used immunoSEQ multiplex PCR; TCRdb keeps in-frame clones, though not all of them. The sample carries some 130,000 clones, just under 95% recorded once. Their cognate antigens are unknown. The sequences come from unstimulated CD4+ T cells sorted from spleen or lymph node cells, collected before intestinal transplant. Receptors were obtained from a human donor who received an intestinal transplant. The CDR3 runs from the conserved cysteine through the conserved F or W. The D gene is left open where the match is weak. Clone size is shown for a subset of rows, as once, few, many or a class of expanded clone.

v_gene	d_gene	abundance	j_gene	CDR3nt	CDR3aa
TRBV19	TRBD1	.	TRBJ2-5	TGTGCCAGTAGTCCGCCACCCTCCAGGGGGGAGACCCAGTACTTC	CASSPPPSRGETQYF
TRBV11-2	TRBD1	.	TRBJ1-1	TGTGCCAGCAGCCCGGGACAGGGGGTCTTGAACACTGAAGCTTTCTTT	CASSPGQGVLNTEAFF
TRBV28	.	few	TRBJ1-2	TGTGCCAGTACCTCGGGGGCGGACTATGGCTACACCTTC	CASTSGADYGYTF
TRBV6-1	.	.	TRBJ2-7	TGTGCCAGCAGTGACAAGGGTTCCTCCTACGAGCAGTACTTC	CASSDKGSSYEQYF
TRBV7-8	.	.	TRBJ2-7	TGTGCCAGCAGTTTAACAGGTGGGAGTAACGAGCAGTACTTC	CASSLTGGSNEQYF
TRBV6-6	TRBD1	.	TRBJ2-7	TGTGCCAGCAGTAAAGACAGGGACTACGAGCAGTACTTC	CASSKDRDYEQYF
TRBV6-6	.	.	TRBJ2-3	TGTGCCAGCAGTTACCCGAGCACAGATACGCAGTATTTT	CASSYPSTDTQYF
TRBV30	TRBD1	.	TRBJ2-7	TGTGCCTGCGACAGGGGCGCCTACGAGCAGTACTTC	CACDRGAYEQYF
TRBV5-4	TRBD1	once	TRBJ2-6	TGTGCCAGCAGCATTCGGACAGGAACTGGGGCCAACGTCCTGACTTTC	CASSIRTGTGANVLTF
TRBV21-1	.	few	TRBJ2-7	TGTGCCAGCAGATATAACGAGCAGTACTTC	CASRYNEQYF
TRBV6-6	.	.	TRBJ2-1	TGTGCCAGCAGTCACCTTCGAGTTCATGAGCAGTTCTTC	CASSHLRVHEQFF
TRBV7-8	.	.	TRBJ1-1	TGTGCCAGCAGCCCTTGGACGCCTCTTATGAACACTGAAGCTTTCTTT	CASSPWTPLMNTEAFF
TRBV28	TRBD1	.	TRBJ1-5	TGTGCCAGCAGACGGGACAGGGGTATCCAGCCCCAGCATTTT	CASRRDRGIQPQHF
TRBV19	.	.	TRBJ1-5	TGTGCCAGTAGTCGACAGAGCAATCAGCCCCAGCATTTT	CASSRQSNQPQHF
TRBV18	.	.	TRBJ2-7	TGTGCCAGCTCACCACCGGGGGTTTACGAGCAGTACTTC	CASSPPGVYEQYF
TRBV30	.	.	TRBJ1-4	TGTGCCTGGAGGCGGAAGGGGATAGTCGAAAAACTGTTTTTT	CAWRRKGIVEKLFF
TRBV13	TRBD1	.	TRBJ2-7	TGTGCCAGCAGCTTAGGGCCCGGGACAGCCTCCTACGAGCAGTACTTC	CASSLGPGTASYEQYF
TRBV6-5	.	.	TRBJ1-1	TGTGCCAGCAGTTACGCGGCTCTGAACACTGAAGCTTTCTTT	CASSYAALNTEAFF
TRBV30	.	.	TRBJ1-2	TGTGCCTGGAGTGTACGGAACCCTTCGGGGTATGGCTACACCTTC	CAWSVRNPSGYGYTF
TRBV19	.	.	TRBJ2-5	TGTGCCAGTTCGGACCTGGGGGAGACCCAGTACTTC	CASSDLGETQYF
TRBV6-1	.	.	TRBJ2-3	TGTGCCAGCAAGCCGTACAGGGTGGAGGCAGATACGCAGTATTTT	CASKPYRVEADTQYF
TRBV29-1	.	.	TRBJ2-5	TGCAGCGTTGAAAGGGTGGGGGAGACCCAGTACTTC	CSVERVGETQYF
TRBV7-3	.	.	TRBJ1-1	TGTGCCAGCAGCTTGGACGGAAGTGGGCTAGCTTTCTTT	CASSLDGSGLAFF
TRBV6-5	.	.	TRBJ2-7	TGTGCCAGCAGTTACGGCGGGACAGTACCCTACGAGCAGTACTTC	CASSYGGTVPYEQYF
TRBV7-9	.	.	TRBJ2-1	TGTGCCAGCAGCTTAGCACTTGCCCTCTACAATGAGCAGTTCTTC	CASSLALALYNEQFF
TRBV7-9	TRBD1	.	TRBJ2-2	TGTGCCAGCAGCTTCCGACAGGGGGCGTATTCCGGGGAGCTGTTTTTT	CASSFRQGAYSGELFF
TRBV7-3	TRBD1	.	TRBJ1-1	TGTGCCAGCTCCGGACAGGAGAACACTGAAGCTTTCTTT	CASSGQENTEAFF
TRBV5-4	TRBD1	.	TRBJ2-5	TGTGCCAGCAGCTTAACGACAGGGGGCAGGGAGACCCAGTACTTC	CASSLTTGGRETQYF
TRBV5-1	.	.	TRBJ2-2	TGCGCCAGCAGCTTGACGGGGTACACCGGGGAGCTGTTTTTT	CASSLTGYTGELFF
TRBV15	TRBD2	.	TRBJ2-3	TGTGCCACCAGCAGAGAGGGCTATATCAGCGGGACTAGCACAGATACGCAGTATTTT	CATSREGYISGTSTDTQYF
TRBV18	.	.	TRBJ2-2	TGTGCCAGCTCACCTTGGGCTGCGGAAACCGGGGAGCTGTTTTTT	CASSPWAAETGELFF
TRBV28	TRBD1	.	TRBJ1-2	TGTGCCAGCAGTTTGGGACAGGGTAACTATGGCTACACCTTC	CASSLGQGNYGYTF
TRBV2	.	.	TRBJ1-5	TGTGCCAGCGGGGGTGAGGGCAATCAGCCCCAGCATTTT	CASGGEGNQPQHF
TRBV6-1	TRBD1	.	TRBJ2-5	TGTGCCACCCTAGGGGACAGGGGAATAGGGAAGACCCAGTACTTC	CATLGDRGIGKTQYF
TRBV18	.	.	TRBJ2-7	TGTGCCAGCTCACCAATAACTCTAGCCTCAACAACTCACAACGAGCAGTACTTC	CASSPITLASTTHNEQYF
TRBV7-8	TRBD1	.	TRBJ2-7	TGTGCCAGCAGCGGGCCGGGACAGATTTTATCCGAGCAGTACTTC	CASSGPGQILSEQYF
TRBV19	.	.	TRBJ2-3	TGTGCCAGTAGTATCACTTGGGCAGGGTCGACAGATACGCAGTATTTT	CASSITWAGSTDTQYF
TRBV5-1	.	.	TRBJ1-1	TGCGCCAGCAGCTTGGCCTGGCGGGAGGGCGAAGCTTTCTTT	CASSLAWREGEAFF
TRBV5-6	.	.	TRBJ1-2	TGTGCCAGCAGCTTGAGGCAGATCTATGGCTACACCTTC	CASSLRQIYGYTF
TRBV2	TRBD1	.	TRBJ2-7	TGTGCCAGCAGGGACCGGGACAGAGCGTACGAGCAGTACTTC	CASRDRDRAYEQYF
TRBV20-1	.	few	TRBJ1-3	TGCAGTGCTCCCACGCCGGGGGTGGAATATTTT	CSAPTPGVEYF